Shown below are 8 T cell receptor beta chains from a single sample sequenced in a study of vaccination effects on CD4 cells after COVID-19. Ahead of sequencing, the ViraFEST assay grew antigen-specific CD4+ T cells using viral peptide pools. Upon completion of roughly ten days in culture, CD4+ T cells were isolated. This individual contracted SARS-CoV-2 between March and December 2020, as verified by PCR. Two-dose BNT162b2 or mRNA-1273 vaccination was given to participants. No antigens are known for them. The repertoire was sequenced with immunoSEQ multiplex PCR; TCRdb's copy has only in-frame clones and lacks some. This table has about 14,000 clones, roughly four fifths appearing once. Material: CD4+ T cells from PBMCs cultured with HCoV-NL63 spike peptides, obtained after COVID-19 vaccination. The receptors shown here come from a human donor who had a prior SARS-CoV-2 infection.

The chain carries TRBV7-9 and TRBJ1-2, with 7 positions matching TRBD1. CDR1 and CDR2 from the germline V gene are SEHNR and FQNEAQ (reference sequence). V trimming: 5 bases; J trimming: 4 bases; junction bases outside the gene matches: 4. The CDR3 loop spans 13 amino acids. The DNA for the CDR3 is TGTGCCAGCAGCCCCCGACAGGGCTATGGCTACACCTTC. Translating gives CASSPRQGYGYTF.

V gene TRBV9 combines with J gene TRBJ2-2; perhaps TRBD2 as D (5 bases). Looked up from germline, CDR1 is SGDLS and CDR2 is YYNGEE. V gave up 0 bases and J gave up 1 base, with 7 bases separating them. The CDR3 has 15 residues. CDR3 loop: CASSVGAGNTGELFF. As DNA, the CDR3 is TGTGCCAGCAGCGTAGGGGCGGGGAACACCGGGGAGCTGTTTTTT.

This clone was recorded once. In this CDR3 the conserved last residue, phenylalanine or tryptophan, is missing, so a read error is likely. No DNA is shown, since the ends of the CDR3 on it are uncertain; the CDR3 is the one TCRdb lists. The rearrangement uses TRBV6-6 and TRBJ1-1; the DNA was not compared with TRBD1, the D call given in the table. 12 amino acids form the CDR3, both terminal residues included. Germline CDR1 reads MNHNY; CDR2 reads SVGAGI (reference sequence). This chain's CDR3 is CASGSLQGLLVV.

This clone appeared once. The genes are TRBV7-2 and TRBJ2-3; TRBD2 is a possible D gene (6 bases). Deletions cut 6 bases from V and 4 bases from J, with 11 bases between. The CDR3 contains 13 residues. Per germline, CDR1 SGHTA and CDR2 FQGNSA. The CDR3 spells CASRVGGADTQYF. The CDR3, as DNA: TGTGCCAGCAGGGTTGGCGGGGCAGATACGCAGTATTTT.

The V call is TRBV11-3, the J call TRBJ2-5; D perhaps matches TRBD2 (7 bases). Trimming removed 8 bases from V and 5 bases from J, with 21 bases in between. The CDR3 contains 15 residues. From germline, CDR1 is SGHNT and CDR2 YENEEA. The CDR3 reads CASSTRGGDVETQYF. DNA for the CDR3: TGTGCCAGCTCTACCCGAGGGGGGGATGTGGAGACCCAGTACTTC.

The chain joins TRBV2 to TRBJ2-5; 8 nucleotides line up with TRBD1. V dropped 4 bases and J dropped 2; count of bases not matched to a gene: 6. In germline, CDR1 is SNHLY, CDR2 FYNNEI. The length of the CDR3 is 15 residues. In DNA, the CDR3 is TGTGCCAGCAGTGCCTCTGGACAGGGACAAGAGACCCAGTACTTC. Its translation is CASSASGQGQETQYF.

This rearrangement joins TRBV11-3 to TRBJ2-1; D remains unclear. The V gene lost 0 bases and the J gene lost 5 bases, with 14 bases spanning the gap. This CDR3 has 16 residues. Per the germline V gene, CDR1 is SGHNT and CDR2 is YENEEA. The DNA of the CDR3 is TGTGCCAGCAGCTTAGAGGGTAGGGCACCTAACAATGAGCAGTTCTTC. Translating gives CASSLEGRAPNNEQFF.

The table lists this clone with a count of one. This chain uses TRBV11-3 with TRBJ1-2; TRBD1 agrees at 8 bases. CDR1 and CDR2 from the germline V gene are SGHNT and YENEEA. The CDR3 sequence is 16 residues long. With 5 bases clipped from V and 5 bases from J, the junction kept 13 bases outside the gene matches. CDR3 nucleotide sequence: TGTGCCAGCAGCCCCCCGGACCGGGACAGGATTTATGGCTACACCTTC. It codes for CASSPPDRDRIYGYTF.